The clone carrying this TCR beta chain was seen more than once but under ten times. These data are taken from a study of early T cells in non-severe SARS-CoV-2 infection. For the study at large: Unsorted whole-blood RNA was sequenced in bulk, leaving chains unpaired.

In germline, CDR1 is DFQATT, CDR2 SNEGSKA (reference sequence). The CDR3 length is 16 residues. Trimming took 3 bases from V and 7 from J; bases not matched to a gene: 13. TCRdb analysed the 5' RACE reads with MiXCR anew, one entry per CDR3 protein. The profile shows about 56,000 distinct CDR3 sequences, approximately 16% of them singletons. This clonotype originated in an adult who was a healthcare worker with PCR-confirmed SARS-CoV-2 infection or an uninfected control (not recorded which). This sample comprised whole blood, obtained at baseline. J is TRBJ2-2 and V is TRBV20-1, with 8 positions matching TRBD1. Here the CDR3 reads CSARALEQGGIGELFF. In nucleotides, the CDR3 is TGCAGTGCTAGGGCCCTGGAACAGGGGGGTATCGGGGAGCTGTTTTTT.